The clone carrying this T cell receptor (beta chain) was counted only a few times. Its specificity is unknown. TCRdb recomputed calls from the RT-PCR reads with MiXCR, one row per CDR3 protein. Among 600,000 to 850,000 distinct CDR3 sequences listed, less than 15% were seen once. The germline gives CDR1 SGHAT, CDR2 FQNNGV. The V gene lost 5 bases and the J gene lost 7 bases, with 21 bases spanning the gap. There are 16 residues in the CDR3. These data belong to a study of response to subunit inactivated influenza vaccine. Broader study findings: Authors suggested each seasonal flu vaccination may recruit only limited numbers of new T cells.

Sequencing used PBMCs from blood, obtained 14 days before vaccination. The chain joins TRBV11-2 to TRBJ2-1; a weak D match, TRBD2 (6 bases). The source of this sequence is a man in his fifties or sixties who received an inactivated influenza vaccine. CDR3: CASSLLGGRVRNEQFF. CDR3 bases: TGTGCCAGCAGCCTACTTGGGGGGAGAGTCCGGAATGAGCAGTTCTTC.